This T cell receptor (beta chain) was sequenced in a study of shared clonotypes between healthy human individuals. Whole-study results and caveats: On the whole, naive subsets had larger estimated richness than memory subsets had.

Recent vaccinations or acute infections were absent in the healthy HIV-negative adult donors. Genomic DNA of every subset was divided equally among multiple immunoSEQ plates. Generated by immunoSEQ multiplex PCR, the TCRdb table keeps only in-frame clones and is missing some. This sample yields 2 million to 2.5 million clones, of which 90% to 96% are seen a single time; 0.1% to 0.15% belongs to the top ten. CDR3 length: 13 amino acids. Germline V gene sequence: CDR1 SNHLY, CDR2 FYNNEI. V was cut by 3 bases and J by 10 bases, with 12 bases left in between. Points on this clone: As yet, its antigen is unknown.

The chain links TRBV2 to TRBJ1-4; unclear D gene. Specimen: naive CD4+ T cells sorted from blood. The subset here: CD45RA+ positively selected. The TCR comes from a man aged 18-30 years in good health. The DNA of the CDR3 is TGTGCCAGCAGTGATGATGGGGTGGGAAAACTGTTTTTT. Its translation: CASSDDGVGKLFF.